This T cell receptor (beta chain) was profiled in a study of CD8 T cells in ankylosing spondylitis. The study, taken as a whole, reports: From matched ankylosing spondylitis synovial fluid, disease-linked clones were reportedly recovered at significantly enriched levels.

The germline V gene has CDR1 SGHTA and CDR2 FQGNSA. Trimming took off 0 bases at V and 4 bases at J, with 10 bases between the two ends. The CDR3 covers 15 residues. Libraries of TCR beta came from quantitative 5'-RACE with molecular barcodes. TCRdb re-called the 5' RACE reads through MiXCR, storing one row per CDR3 protein. The sample includes about 66,000 distinct CDR3 sequences, around 6.5% of them seen just once. This clonotype showed up many times. Its specificity is unknown. V is TRBV7-2 and J is TRBJ1-5; D call uncertain. The sequencing sample was made of synovial fluid, either unsorted or a sorted T cell fraction (not recorded which). The source is a male donor with ankylosing spondylitis. CDR3 region: CASSLAPVGNQPQHF. CDR3 coding DNA: TGTGCCAGCAGCTTAGCGCCGGTGGGAAATCAGCCCCAGCATTTT.